This T cell receptor beta chain is from a study of T cell responses to AZD1222 COVID-19 vaccine. Study-level points and caveats: Two doses of AZD1222 preceded a rise in Spike-specific TCR breadth and depth.

This table comes from immunoSEQ multiplex PCR, and its TCRdb copy is limited to in-frame clones, with some not included. The sample lists about 120,000 clones; around nine tenths were seen once. With respect to this clone: The antigen is undetermined.

Germline lookup yields CDR1 KGHSH and CDR2 LQKENI. The ends lost 2 bases at V and 0 bases at J; junction bases unmatched: 3. CDR3 size: 16 residues. The TCR comes from an adult in good health. The sequencing used peripheral blood, collected on day 0 of AZD1222 vaccination. V gene TRBV18 combines with J gene TRBJ1-4; 7 bases are a match to TRBD1. This chain's CDR3 is CASSPTRGATNEKLFF. The CDR3, as DNA: TGTGCCAGCTCACCAACCAGGGGGGCAACTAATGAAAAACTGTTTTTT.